This T cell receptor (beta chain) is drawn from a study of beta chain features in type 1 diabetes. Across the study: There was similarity between patients and healthy donors in age, gender and cell yields.

Comments on this clone: Its antigen is still unknown.

Reverse transcribing all isolated RNA meant expressed TCRB transcripts were sequenced. TCRdb keeps only in-frame clones here, not all; method: immunoSEQ multiplex PCR. Here the sample spans about 350,000 clones, around 20% being singletons. Findings and caveats of the study: Short templates might get an advantage during PCR, and this would be equal in patients and controls. Diminished insertions and augmented deletions at VDJ junctions characterized type 1 diabetes patients.

The V gene's germline CDR1 is LNHDA and CDR2 SQIVND (reference sequence). The CDR3 sequence is 12 residues long. Trimming left V 4 bases short and J 8 bases short, with 9 bases between. This receptor was taken from a woman aged 18-29 years in good health. Input material: naive CD4+ T cells from blood. V and J are TRBV19 and TRBJ1-5; no clear D. CDR3 sequence: CASSRSPEPQHF. CDR3 in DNA: TGTGCCAGTAGTAGATCCCCGGAGCCCCAGCATTTT.